This T cell receptor beta chain was captured by sequencing in a study of T cells in Graves' hyperthyroidism and ophthalmopathy. Amplification of TCR beta CDR3 regions used RNA as the template. First-round RT-PCR with HTBI primers amplified the TCR CDR3 region. TCRdb redid the calling of the multiplex PCR reads with MiXCR, one entry per CDR3 protein. The sample contains hundreds of thousands of distinct CDR3 sequences, roughly a quarter of which appear only once. This clonotype originated in a woman aged 25 to 45 with Graves' ophthalmopathy. The sample consisted of blood.

As DNA, the CDR3 is TGTGCCAGCACTCCCGCGTTCTCTGGAAACACCATATATTTT. Translating gives CASTPAFSGNTIYF. This chain joins TRBV6-1 and TRBJ1-3; D is uncertain. The CDR3 covers 14 residues. V was pared by 7 bases and J by 0 bases, with 10 bases between. Germline V gene lookup returns CDR1 MNHNS and CDR2 SASEGT.